This TCR beta chain was retrieved from a study of identical twins. Study-wide points: Partial confounding of zero-insertion analyses by invariant MAIT and iNKT cells was possible. Modeled out-of-frame TCR alpha sharing in monozygotic twins fell below observed levels. The same donors were not followed; conclusions instead depended on cross-sectional statistical analysis.

Turning to this clonotype: No antigen is known for it.

TCRdb reanalysed the 5' RACE reads using MiXCR and keeps one entry per CDR3 protein. The data show a few hundred thousand distinct CDR3 sequences, roughly a tenth seen once. Trimming left V 7 bases short and J 0 bases short, with 8 bases between. The CDR3 totals 12 residues. Looked up from germline, CDR1 is DFQATT and CDR2 is SNEGSKA (reference sequence). The source of this sequence is a man aged 50-60 years in good health. The chain links TRBV20-1 to TRBJ2-3; a possible D gene is TRBD2 (6 bases). The sequenced material came from memory T cells sorted from blood. This CDR3 is CSGGDSTDTQYF. CDR3 nucleotides: TGCAGTGGGGGGGATAGCACAGATACGCAGTATTTT.